This TCR beta chain derives from a study of blood T cell repertoires in COVID-19. Libraries were prepared by immunoSEQ multiplex PCR; TCRdb keeps only in-frame clonotypes and omits some of them. This sample yields roughly 88,000 clones, of which around nine tenths are seen a single time; around 19% belongs to the top ten. J was trimmed by 7 bases and V by 5 bases; bases with no gene match: 5. This CDR3 is built from 13 residues. The V gene's germline CDR1 is LGHDT and CDR2 YNNKEL (reference sequence). The sample consisted of peripheral blood. The source is a woman in her sixties with COVID-19, enrolled during active disease. The chain uses TRBV3-1 (or the pseudogene TRBV3-2) and TRBJ1-3; TRBD1 aligns across 7 bases. Here the CDR3 reads CASSVNRGNTIYF. As DNA, the CDR3 is TGTGCCAGCAGCGTCAACAGGGGCAACACCATATATTTT.